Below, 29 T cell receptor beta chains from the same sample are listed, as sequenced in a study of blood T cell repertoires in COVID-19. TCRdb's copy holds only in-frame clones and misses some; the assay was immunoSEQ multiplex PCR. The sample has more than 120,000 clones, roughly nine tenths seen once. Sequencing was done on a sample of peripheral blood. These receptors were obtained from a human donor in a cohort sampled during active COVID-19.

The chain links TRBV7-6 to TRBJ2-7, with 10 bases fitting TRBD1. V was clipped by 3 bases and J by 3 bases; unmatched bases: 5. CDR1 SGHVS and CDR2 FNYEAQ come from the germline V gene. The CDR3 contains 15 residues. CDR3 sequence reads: CASSFGGDRGYEQYF. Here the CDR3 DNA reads TGTGCCAGCAGCTTCGGAGGGGACAGGGGCTACGAGCAGTACTTC.

The CDR3 loop is CASSLEEGSSYNEQFF. The DNA of the CDR3 is TGTGCCAGCAGCTTAGAGGAGGGTTCCTCCTACAATGAGCAGTTCTTC. This rearrangement joins TRBV7-7 to TRBJ2-1; tentative D call: TRBD2 (6 bases). V lost 1 base to trimming and J lost 0 bases, with 10 bases between them. The V gene's germline CDR1 is SSHAT and CDR2 FNYEAQ (reference sequence). This CDR3 comprises 16 residues.

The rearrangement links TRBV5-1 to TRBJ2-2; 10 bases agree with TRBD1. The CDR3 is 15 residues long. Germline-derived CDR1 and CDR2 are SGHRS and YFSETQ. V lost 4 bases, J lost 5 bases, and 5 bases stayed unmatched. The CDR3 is CASSKGQGRTGELFF. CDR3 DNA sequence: TGCGCCAGCAGCAAGGGACAGGGGAGGACCGGGGAGCTGTTTTTT.

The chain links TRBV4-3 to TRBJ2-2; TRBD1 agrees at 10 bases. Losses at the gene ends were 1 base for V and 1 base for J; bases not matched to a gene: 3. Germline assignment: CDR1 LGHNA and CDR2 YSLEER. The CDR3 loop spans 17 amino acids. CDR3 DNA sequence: TGCGCCAGCAGCCAAGTGCGGACAGGGGGGAACACCGGGGAGCTGTTTTTT. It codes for CASSQVRTGGNTGELFF.

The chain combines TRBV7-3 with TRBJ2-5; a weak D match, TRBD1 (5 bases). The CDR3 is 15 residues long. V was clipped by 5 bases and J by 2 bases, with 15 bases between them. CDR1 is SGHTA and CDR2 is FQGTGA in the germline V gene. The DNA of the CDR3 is TGTGCCAGCAGCCCTAGGGCAGGGATGCAAGAGACCCAGTACTTC. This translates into CASSPRAGMQETQYF. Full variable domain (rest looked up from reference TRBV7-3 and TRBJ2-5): GAGVSQTPSNKVTEKGKYVELRCDPISGHTALYWYRQSLGQGPEFLIYFQGTGAADDSGLPNDRFFAVRPEGSVSTLKIQRTERGDSAVYLCASSPRAGMQETQYFGPGTRLLVL.

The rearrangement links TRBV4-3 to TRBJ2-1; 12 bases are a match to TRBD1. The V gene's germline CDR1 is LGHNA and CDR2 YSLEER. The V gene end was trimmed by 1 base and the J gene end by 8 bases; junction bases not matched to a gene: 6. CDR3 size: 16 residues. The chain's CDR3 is CASSQGDRGLRDEQFF. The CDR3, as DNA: TGCGCCAGCAGCCAAGGGGACAGGGGGCTAAGGGATGAGCAGTTCTTC.

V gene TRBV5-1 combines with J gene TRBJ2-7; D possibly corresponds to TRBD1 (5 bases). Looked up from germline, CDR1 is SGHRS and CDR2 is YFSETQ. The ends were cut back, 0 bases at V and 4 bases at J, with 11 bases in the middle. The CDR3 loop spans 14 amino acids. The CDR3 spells CASSLGAGLYEQYF. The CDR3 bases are TGCGCCAGCAGCTTGGGTGCAGGGCTTTACGAGCAGTACTTC.

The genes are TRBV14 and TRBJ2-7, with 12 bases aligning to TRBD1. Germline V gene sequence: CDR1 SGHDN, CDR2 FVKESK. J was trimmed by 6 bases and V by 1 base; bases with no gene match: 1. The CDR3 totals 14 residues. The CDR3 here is CASSQAGQGAEQYF. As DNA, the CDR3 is TGTGCCAGCAGCCAAGCGGGACAGGGGGCCGAGCAGTACTTC.

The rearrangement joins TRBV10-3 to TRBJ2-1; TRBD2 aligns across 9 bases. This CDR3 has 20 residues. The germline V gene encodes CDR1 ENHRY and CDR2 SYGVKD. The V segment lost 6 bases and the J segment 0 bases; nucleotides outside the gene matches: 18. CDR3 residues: CAIREGAGGPNQRSYNEQFF. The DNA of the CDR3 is TGTGCCATCAGAGAGGGAGCGGGGGGTCCCAACCAACGCTCCTACAATGAGCAGTTCTTC.

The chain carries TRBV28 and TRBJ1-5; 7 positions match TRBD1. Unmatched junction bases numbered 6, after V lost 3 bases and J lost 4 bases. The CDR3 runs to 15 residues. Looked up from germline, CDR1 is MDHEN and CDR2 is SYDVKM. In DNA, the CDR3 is TGTGCCAGCAGTTTTATGGGACAGATAAATCAGCCCCAGCATTTT. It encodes CASSFMGQINQPQHF.

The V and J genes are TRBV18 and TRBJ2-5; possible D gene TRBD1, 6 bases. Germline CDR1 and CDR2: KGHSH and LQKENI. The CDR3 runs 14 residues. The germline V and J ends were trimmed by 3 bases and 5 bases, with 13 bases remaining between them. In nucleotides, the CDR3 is TGTGCCAGCTCACCTGACAGACAGGACGAGACCCAGTACTTC. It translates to CASSPDRQDETQYF.

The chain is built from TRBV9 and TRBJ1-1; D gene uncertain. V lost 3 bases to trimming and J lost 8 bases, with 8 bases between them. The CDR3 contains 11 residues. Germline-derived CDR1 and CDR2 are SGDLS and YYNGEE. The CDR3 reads CASSDGGEAFF. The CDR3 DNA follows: TGTGCCAGCAGCGACGGCGGGGAAGCTTTCTTT.

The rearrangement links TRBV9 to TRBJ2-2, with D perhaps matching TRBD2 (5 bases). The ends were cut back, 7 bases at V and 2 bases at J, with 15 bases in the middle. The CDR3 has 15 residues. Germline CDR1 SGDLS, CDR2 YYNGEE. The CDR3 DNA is TGTGCCAGCCACTCTCATCCGGGAAACACCGGGGAGCTGTTTTTT. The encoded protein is CASHSHPGNTGELFF.

CDR3: CASALPGGVQYF. The DNA of the CDR3 is TGTGCCAGCGCTCTCCCGGGGGGGGTGCAGTACTTC. V gene TRBV3-1 (or the pseudogene TRBV3-2) combines with J gene TRBJ2-7; the match to TRBD2 covers 8 bases. Germline CDR1 LGHDT, CDR2 YNNKEL (reference sequence). This CDR3 has 12 amino acids. After removal of 8 bases from V and 9 bases from J, the junction contained 9 bases not matched to a gene.

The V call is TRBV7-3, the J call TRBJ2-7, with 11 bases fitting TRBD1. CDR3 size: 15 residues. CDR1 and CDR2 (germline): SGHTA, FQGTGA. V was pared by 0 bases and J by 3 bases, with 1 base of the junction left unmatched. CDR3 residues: CASSLTGTGGYEQYF. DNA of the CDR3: TGTGCCAGCAGCTTAACTGGGACAGGGGGCTACGAGCAGTACTTC.

Here the CDR3 reads CASSNGQGDTQPQHF. The CDR3 nucleotides are TGTGCCAGCAGTAATGGACAGGGGGATACTCAGCCCCAGCATTTT. This chain uses TRBV2 with TRBJ1-5; 10 bases line up with TRBD1. This CDR3 is 15 amino acids long. The V gene end was trimmed by 5 bases and the J gene end by 6 bases; junction bases not matched to a gene: 7. CDR1 is SNHLY, CDR2 FYNNEI, per germline.

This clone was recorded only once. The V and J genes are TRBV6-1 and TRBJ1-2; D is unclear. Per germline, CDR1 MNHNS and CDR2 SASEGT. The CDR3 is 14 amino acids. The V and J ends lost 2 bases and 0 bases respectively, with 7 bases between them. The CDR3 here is CASSEQVANYGYTF. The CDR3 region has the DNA TGTGCCAGCAGTGAACAGGTAGCTAACTATGGCTACACCTTC.

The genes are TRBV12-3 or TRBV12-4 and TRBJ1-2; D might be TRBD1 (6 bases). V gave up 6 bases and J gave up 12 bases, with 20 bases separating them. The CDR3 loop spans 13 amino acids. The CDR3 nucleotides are TGTGCCAGCAGCCGCAGCCGGGGGGGGCCGGACACCTTC. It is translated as CASSRSRGGPDTF.

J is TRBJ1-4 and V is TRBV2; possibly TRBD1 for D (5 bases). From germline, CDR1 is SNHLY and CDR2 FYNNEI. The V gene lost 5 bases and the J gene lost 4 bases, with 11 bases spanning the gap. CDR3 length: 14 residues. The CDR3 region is CASSPGLVNEKLFF. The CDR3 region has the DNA TGTGCCAGCAGTCCGGGACTTGTTAATGAAAAACTGTTTTTT.

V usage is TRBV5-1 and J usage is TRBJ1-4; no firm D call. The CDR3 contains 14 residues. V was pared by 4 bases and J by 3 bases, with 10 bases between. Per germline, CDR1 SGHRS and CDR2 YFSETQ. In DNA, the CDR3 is TGCGCCAGCAGCATGGACGCGGCTAATGAAAAACTGTTTTTT. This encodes CASSMDAANEKLFF.

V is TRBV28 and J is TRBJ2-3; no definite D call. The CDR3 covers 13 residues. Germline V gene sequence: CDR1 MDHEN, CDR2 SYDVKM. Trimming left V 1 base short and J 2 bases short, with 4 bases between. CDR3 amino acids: CASSLLHTDTQYF. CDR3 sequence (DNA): TGTGCCAGCAGTTTATTACACACAGATACGCAGTATTTT.

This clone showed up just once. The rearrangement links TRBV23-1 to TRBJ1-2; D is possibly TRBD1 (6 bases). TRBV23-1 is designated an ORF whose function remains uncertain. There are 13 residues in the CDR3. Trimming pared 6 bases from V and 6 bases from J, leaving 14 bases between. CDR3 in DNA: TGCGCCAGCAGGAAACAGGGAGACCATGGCTACACCTTC. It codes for CASRKQGDHGYTF.

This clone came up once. The chain's CDR3 is CASSTRTGGSDTQYF. For the CDR3, the DNA is TGTGCCAGCAGCACCCGGACAGGGGGTTCGGATACGCAGTATTTT. This chain joins TRBV7-2 and TRBJ2-3; 10 nucleotides match TRBD1. CDR1 and CDR2 (germline): SGHTA, FQGNSA. V was clipped by 5 bases and J by 6 bases; unmatched bases: 8. There are 15 residues in the CDR3.

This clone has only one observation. The CDR3 loop reads CASSLGRNTEAFF. CDR3 nucleotide sequence: TGTGCCAGCAGCCTAGGTCGGAACACTGAAGCTTTCTTT. The J gene is TRBJ1-1, the V gene TRBV5-4; D is ambiguous. The CDR3 sequence is 13 residues long. Trimming left V 4 bases short and J 1 base short, with 8 bases between. Germline CDR1 and CDR2: SGHNT and YYREEE (reference sequence). The entire variable domain, with the rest obtained from reference TRBV5-4 and TRBJ1-1, is as follows: ETGVTQSPTHLIKTRGQQVTLRCSSQSGHNTVSWYQQALGQGPQFIFQYYREEENGRGNFPPRFSGLQFPNYSSELNVNALELDDSALYLCASSLGRNTEAFFGQGTRLTVV.

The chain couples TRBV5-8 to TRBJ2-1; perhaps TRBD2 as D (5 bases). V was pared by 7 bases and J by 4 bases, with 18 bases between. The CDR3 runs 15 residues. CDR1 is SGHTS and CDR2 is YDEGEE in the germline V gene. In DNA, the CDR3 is TGTGCCAGCGGAGGCGGGTCGGGTCGGTACAATGAGCAGTTCTTC. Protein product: CASGGGSGRYNEQFF. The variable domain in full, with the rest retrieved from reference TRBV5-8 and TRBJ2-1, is EAGVTQSPTHLIKTRGQQATLRCSPISGHTSVYWYQQALGLGLQFLLWYDEGEERNRGNFPPRFSGRQFPNYSSELNVNALELEDSALYLCASGGGSGRYNEQFFGPGTRLTVL.

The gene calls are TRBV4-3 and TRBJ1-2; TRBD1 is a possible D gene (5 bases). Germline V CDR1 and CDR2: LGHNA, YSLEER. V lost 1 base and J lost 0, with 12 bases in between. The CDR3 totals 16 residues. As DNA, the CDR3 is TGCGCCAGCAGCCAAGGACGGACAAAAGCTAACTATGGCTACACCTTC. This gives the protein CASSQGRTKANYGYTF.

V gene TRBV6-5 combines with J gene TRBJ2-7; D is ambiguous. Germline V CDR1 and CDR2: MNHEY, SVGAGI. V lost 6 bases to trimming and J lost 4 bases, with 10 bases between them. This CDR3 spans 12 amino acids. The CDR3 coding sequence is TGTGCCAGCAGCCCGTTTTCGTACGAGCAGTACTTC. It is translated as CASSPFSYEQYF.

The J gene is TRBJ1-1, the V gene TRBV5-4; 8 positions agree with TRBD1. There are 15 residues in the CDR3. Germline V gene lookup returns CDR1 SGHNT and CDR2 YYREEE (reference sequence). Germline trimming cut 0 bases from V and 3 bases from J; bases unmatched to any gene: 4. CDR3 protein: CASSLGDRRHTEAFF. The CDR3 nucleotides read TGTGCCAGCAGCTTGGGGGACAGGCGGCACACTGAAGCTTTCTTT.

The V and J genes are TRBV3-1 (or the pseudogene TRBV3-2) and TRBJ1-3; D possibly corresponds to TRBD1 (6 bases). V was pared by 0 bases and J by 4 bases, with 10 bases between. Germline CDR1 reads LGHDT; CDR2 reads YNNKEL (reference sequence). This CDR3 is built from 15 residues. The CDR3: CASSQDQGTGNTIYF. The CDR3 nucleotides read TGTGCCAGCAGCCAAGATCAGGGGACCGGAAACACCATATATTTT.